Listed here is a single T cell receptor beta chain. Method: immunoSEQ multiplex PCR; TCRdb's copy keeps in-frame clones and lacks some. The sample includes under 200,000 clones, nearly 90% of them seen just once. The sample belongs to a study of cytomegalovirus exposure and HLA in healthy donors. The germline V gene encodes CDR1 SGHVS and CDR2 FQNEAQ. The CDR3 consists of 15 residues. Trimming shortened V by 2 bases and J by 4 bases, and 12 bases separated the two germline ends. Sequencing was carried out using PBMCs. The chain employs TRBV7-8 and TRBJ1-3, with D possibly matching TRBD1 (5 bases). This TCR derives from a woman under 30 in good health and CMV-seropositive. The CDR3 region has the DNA TGTGCCAGCAGCTTAAGGGTGGGGCTAGGAAACACCATATATTTT. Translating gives CASSLRVGLGNTIYF.